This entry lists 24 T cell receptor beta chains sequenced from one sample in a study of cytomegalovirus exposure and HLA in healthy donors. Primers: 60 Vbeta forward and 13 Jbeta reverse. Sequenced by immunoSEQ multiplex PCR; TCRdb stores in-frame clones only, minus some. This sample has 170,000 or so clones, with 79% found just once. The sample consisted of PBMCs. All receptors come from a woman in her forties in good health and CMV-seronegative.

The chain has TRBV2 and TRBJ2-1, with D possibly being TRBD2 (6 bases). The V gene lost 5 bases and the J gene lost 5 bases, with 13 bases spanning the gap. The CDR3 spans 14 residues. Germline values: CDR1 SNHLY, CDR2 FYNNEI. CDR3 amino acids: CASSPIGGDNEQFF. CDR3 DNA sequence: TGTGCCAGCAGTCCGATTGGAGGGGACAATGAGCAGTTCTTC. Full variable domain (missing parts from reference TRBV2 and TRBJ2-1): EPEVTQTPSHQVTQMGQEVILRCVPISNHLYFYWYRQILGQKVEFLVSFYNNEISEKSEIFDDQFSVERPDGSNFTLKIRSTKLEDSAMYFCASSPIGGDNEQFFGPGTRLTVL.

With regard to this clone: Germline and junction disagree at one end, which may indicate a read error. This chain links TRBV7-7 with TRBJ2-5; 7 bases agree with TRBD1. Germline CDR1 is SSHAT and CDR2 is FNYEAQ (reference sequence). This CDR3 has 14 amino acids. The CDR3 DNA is TGTGCTAGCAGCTCTGACAGGGTAGGGCAGACCCAGTACTTC. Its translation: CASSSDRVGQTQYF.

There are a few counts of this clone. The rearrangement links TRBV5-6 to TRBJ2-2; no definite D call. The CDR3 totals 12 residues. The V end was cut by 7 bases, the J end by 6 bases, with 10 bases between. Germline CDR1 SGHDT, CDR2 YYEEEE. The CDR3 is CASGRHAGELFF. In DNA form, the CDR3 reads TGTGCCAGCGGCCGACATGCCGGGGAGCTGTTTTTT.

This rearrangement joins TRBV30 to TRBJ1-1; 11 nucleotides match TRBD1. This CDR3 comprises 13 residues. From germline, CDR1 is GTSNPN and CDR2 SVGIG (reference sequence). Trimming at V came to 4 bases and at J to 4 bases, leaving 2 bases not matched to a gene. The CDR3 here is CAWTGTGGTEAFF. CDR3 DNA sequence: TGTGCCTGGACTGGGACAGGGGGCACTGAAGCTTTCTTT.

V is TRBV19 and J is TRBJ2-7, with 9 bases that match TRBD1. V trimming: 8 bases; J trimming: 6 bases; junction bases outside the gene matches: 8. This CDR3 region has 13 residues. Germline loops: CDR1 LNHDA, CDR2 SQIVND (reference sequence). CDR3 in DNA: TGTGCCAGTCGGGACAGGGAGATCGGCGAGCAGTACTTC. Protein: CASRDREIGEQYF.

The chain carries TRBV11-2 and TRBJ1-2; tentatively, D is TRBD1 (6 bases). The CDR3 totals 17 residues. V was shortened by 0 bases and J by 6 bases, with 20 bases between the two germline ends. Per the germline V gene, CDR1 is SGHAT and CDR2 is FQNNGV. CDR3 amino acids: CASSLDSFRGQIHGYTF. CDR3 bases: TGTGCCAGCAGCTTAGATAGTTTCAGGGGACAAATTCATGGCTACACCTTC.

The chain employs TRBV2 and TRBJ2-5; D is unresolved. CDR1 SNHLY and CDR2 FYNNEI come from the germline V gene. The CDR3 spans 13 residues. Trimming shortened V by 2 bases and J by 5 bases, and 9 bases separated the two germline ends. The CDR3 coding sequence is TGTGCCAGCAGTGAACTAGAACGGGAGACCCAGTACTTC. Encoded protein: CASSELERETQYF.

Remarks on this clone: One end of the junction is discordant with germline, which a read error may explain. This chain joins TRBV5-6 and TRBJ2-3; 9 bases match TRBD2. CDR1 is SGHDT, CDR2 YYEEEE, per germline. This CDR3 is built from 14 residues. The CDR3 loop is CANSLAGRTDTQYF. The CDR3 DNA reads TGTGCCAACAGCCTAGCGGGGCGCACAGATACGCAGTATTTT.

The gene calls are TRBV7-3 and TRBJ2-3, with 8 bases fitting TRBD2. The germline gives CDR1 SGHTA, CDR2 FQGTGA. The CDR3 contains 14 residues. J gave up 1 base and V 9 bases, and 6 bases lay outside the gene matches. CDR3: CASVKAGGTDTQYF. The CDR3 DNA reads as TGTGCCAGTGTAAAAGCGGGAGGCACAGATACGCAGTATTTT.

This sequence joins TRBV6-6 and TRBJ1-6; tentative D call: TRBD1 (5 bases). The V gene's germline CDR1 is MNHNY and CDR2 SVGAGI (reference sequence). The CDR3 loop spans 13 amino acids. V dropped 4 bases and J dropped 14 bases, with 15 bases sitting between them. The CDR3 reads CASSWGESWALHF. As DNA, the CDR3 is TGTGCCAGCAGTTGGGGGGAATCGTGGGCCCTCCACTTT.

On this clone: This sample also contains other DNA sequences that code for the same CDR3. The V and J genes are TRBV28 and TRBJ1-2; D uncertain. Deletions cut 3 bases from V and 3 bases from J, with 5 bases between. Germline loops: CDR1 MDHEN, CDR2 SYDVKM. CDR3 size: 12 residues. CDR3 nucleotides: TGTGCCAGCAGTTTTCAGGACTATGGCTACACCTTC. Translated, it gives CASSFQDYGYTF.

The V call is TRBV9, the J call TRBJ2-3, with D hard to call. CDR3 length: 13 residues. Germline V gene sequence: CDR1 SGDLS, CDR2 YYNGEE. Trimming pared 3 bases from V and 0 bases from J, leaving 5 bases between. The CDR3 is CASSGASTDTQYF. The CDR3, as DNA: TGTGCCAGCAGCGGAGCTAGCACAGATACGCAGTATTTT.

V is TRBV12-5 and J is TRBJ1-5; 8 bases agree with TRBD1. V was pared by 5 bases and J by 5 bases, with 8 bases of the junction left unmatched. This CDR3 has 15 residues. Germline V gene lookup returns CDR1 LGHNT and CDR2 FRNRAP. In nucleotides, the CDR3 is TGTGCTAGTGGTCTCGACAGGGGATACCATCAGCCCCAGCATTTT. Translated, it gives CASGLDRGYHQPQHF. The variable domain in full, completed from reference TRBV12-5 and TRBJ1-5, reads DARVTQTPRHKVTEMGQEVTMRCQPILGHNTVFWYRQTMMQGLELLAYFRNRAPLDDSGMPKDRFSAEMPDATLATLKIQPSEPRDSAVYFCASGLDRGYHQPQHFGDGTRLSIL.

The CDR3 bases are TGTGCCAGCAGACAGTTGAGCACAGGGGGCCCTCCGCCTAACTATGGCTACACCTTC. As protein: CASRQLSTGGPPPNYGYTF. The V gene is TRBV11-2, the J gene TRBJ1-2, with 9 positions matching TRBD1. Germline CDR1 is SGHAT and CDR2 is FQNNGV. The CDR3 totals 19 residues. The V gene end was trimmed by 6 bases and the J gene end by 0 bases; junction bases not matched to a gene: 17.

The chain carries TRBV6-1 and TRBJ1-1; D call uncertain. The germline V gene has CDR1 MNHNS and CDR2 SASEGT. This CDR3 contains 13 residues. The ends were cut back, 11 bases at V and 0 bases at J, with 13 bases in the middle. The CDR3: CAGLGGLNTEAFF. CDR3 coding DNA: TGTGCCGGATTGGGAGGGCTGAACACTGAAGCTTTCTTT.

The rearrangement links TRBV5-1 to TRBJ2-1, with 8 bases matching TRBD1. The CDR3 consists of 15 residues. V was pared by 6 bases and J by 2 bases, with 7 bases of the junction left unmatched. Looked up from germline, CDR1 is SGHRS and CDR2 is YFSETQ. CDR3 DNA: TGCGCCAGCAACCCTCTGGACAGGGCCTACAATGAGCAGTTCTTC. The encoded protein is CASNPLDRAYNEQFF.

The CDR3 bases are TGTGCCAGCAGCTTAGCGTCGGCAGGACTCCACGAGCAGTACTTC. This encodes CASSLASAGLHEQYF. The chain couples TRBV7-9 to TRBJ2-5, with TRBD2 as a possible D gene (5 bases). The DNA end lines up better with TRBJ2-7; the J call may be wrong. The CDR3 is made up of 15 amino acids. Germline V CDR1 and CDR2: SEHNR, FQNEAQ (reference sequence).

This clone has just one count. This CDR3 is CASSLGTGRVEQFF. The CDR3 nucleotides read TGTGCCAGCAGTTTGGGGACAGGGAGGGTTGAGCAGTTCTTC. The J gene is TRBJ2-1, the V gene TRBV28; 9 positions match TRBD1. This CDR3 region has 14 residues. Germline V CDR1 and CDR2: MDHEN, SYDVKM. Trimming removed 3 bases from V and 9 bases from J; junction bases left unmatched: 6.

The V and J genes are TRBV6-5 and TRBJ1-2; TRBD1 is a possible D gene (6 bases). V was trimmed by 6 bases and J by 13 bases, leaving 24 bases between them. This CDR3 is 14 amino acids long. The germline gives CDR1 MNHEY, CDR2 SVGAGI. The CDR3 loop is CASRPLIGQPAATF. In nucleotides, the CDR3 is TGTGCCAGCAGGCCACTAATAGGACAGCCGGCTGCCACCTTC.

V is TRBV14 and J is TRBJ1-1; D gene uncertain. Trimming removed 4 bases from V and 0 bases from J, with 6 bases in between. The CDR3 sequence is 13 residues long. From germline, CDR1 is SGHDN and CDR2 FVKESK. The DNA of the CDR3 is TGTGCCAGCAGCCCCGGGATGAACACTGAAGCTTTCTTT. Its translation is CASSPGMNTEAFF.

Here the CDR3 DNA reads TGTGCCAGCCGGACAGCGGTCACATATGGCTACACCTTC. Amino acids: CASRTAVTYGYTF. The chain combines TRBV19 with TRBJ1-2, with TRBD1 as a possible D gene (6 bases). The CDR3 sequence is 13 residues long. Trimming took 9 bases from V and 5 from J, leaving 16 bases between them. Germline loops: CDR1 LNHDA, CDR2 SQIVND (reference sequence). The entire variable domain, with the rest obtained from reference TRBV19 and TRBJ1-2, is as follows: DGGITQSPKYLFRKEGQNVTLSCEQNLNHDAMYWYRQDPGQGLRLIYYSQIVNDFQKGDIAEGYSVSREKKESFPLTVTSAQKNPTAFYLCASRTAVTYGYTFGSGTRLTVV.

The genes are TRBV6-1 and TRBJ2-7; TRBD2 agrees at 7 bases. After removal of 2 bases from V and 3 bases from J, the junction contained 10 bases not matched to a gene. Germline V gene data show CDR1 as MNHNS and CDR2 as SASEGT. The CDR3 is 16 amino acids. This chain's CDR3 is CASSESERTSYYEQYF. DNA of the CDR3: TGTGCCAGCAGTGAATCCGAACGGACTAGTTACTACGAGCAGTACTTC.

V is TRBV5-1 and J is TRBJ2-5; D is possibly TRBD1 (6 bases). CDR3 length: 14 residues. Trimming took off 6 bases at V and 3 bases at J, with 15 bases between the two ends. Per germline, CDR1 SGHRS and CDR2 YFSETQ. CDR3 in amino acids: CASNLQGGKETQYF. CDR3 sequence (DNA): TGCGCCAGCAACTTACAGGGTGGGAAAGAGACCCAGTACTTC.

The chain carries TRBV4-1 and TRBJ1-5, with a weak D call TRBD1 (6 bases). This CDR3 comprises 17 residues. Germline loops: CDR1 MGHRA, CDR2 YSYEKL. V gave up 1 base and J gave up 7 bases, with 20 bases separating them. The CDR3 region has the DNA TGCGCCAGCAGCCAAGTACTGACAGGACAAGTCGGGCAGCCCCAGCATTTT. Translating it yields CASSQVLTGQVGQPQHF.